Described below is a single T cell receptor beta chain sequence and its context. The data stem from a study of CD8 T cells in ankylosing spondylitis. From germline, CDR1 is KGHDR and CDR2 SFDVKD. V was clipped by 8 bases and J by 5 bases, with 8 bases between them. The CDR3 totals 12 residues. TCRdb called the 5' RACE reads again in MiXCR, with one record for every CDR3 protein. Altogether 36,000 or so distinct CDR3 sequences are present, 13% being singletons, with the ten largest covering about a third. Sequencing used synovial fluid, either unsorted or a sorted T cell fraction (not recorded which). The chain links TRBV24-1 to TRBJ2-2; D may be TRBD2 (6 bases). This clonotype was sampled from a male donor with ankylosing spondylitis. This CDR3 reads CATKGRTGELFF. In DNA form, the CDR3 reads TGTGCCACCAAAGGGAGGACCGGGGAGCTGTTTTTT.